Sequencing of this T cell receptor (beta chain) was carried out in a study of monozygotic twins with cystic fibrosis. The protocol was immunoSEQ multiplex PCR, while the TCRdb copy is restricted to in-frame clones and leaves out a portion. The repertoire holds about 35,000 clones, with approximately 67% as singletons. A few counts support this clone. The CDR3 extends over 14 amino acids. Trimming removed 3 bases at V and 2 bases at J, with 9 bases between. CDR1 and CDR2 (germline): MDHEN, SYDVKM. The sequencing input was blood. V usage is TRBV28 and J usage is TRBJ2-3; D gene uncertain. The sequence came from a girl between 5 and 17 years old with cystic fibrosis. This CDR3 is CASSLGGNTDTQYF. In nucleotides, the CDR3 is TGTGCCAGCAGTTTGGGCGGTAACACAGATACGCAGTATTTT.